This TCR beta chain was retrieved from a study of blood T cell repertoires in COVID-19. Study-level information: The samples span acute and convalescent COVID-19 from the United States, Italy and Spain. In each case, the material was cDNA or gDNA derived from T cells, B-cell-depleted T cells, or PBMCs.

Measured with immunoSEQ multiplex PCR; TCRdb has only the in-frame clones, and not every one. This sample has about 270,000 clones, with around 88% found just once. Enrolment of Seattle patients took place during active infection, and they were followed longitudinally. Trimming left V 2 bases short and J 1 base short, with 7 bases between. CDR3 length: 15 amino acids. CDR1 SGHRS and CDR2 YFSETQ come from the germline V gene. The clonotype comes from a woman aged 70 to 79 with COVID-19, enrolled during active disease. What was sequenced was peripheral blood. The rearrangement joins TRBV5-1 to TRBJ2-6; D uncertain. CDR3 in DNA: TGCGCCAGCAGCTTCTTTTCGTCTGGGGCCAACGTCCTGACTTTC. This sequence encodes CASSFFSSGANVLTF.